Listed below are T cell receptor beta chains from one sample, sequenced in a study of blood T cell repertoires in COVID-19. Profiling relied on immunoSEQ multiplex PCR, and the TCRdb table lists in-frame clones only, not all of them. The sample holds a few hundred thousand clones, more than 70% seen once. The sequenced sample was peripheral blood. The receptor source for this set is a young man who had recovered from COVID-19. The CDR3 runs from the conserved cysteine through the conserved F or W. The D gene is left open where the match is weak. Only part of the rows carry a size: once, few, many, or a class if the clone is expanded.

.	TRBV27	TRBJ2-2	.	TGTGCCAGCAGTTGGTCTGGGAGCGGGGAGCTGTTTTTT	CASSWSGSGELFF
.	TRBV7-9	TRBJ2-1	TRBD1	TGTGCCAGCAGCCCTCCGGGACAGATTTACAATGAGCAGTTCTTC	CASSPPGQIYNEQFF
.	TRBV7-2	TRBJ2-1	TRBD2	TGTGCCAGCAGCTTAGGACTAGCCGGGGTAAGCTCCTACAATGAGCAGTTCTTC	CASSLGLAGVSSYNEQFF
.	TRBV7-9	TRBJ1-2	TRBD1	TGTGCCAGCAGCTTTAACGGAAGGACAGGGGACTATGGCTACACCTTC	CASSFNGRTGDYGYTF
.	TRBV7-3	TRBJ2-5	.	TGTGCCAGCAGCCGCGGGCAGCAAGAGACCCAGTACTTC	CASSRGQQETQYF
.	TRBV18	TRBJ1-2	.	TGTGCCAGCTCACAGGGACTCAGGAACTATGGCTACACCTTC	CASSQGLRNYGYTF
.	TRBV19	TRBJ1-2	TRBD1	TGTGCCAGTAGTAACCCCTGGACAGGGAACTATGGCTACACCTTC	CASSNPWTGNYGYTF
.	TRBV5-1	TRBJ2-3	.	TGCGCCAGCAGCCTCGGGACTGATCTCACAGATACGCAGTATTTT	CASSLGTDLTDTQYF
.	TRBV19	TRBJ1-5	.	TGTGCCAGTAGCCGCAGCGGGGCAGGCAATCAGCCCCAGCATTTT	CASSRSGAGNQPQHF
.	TRBV15	TRBJ2-7	.	TGTGCCACCAGCAGAGATCCAGGTGGCGAGCAGTACTTC	CATSRDPGGEQYF
.	TRBV4-1	TRBJ2-7	.	TGCGCCAGCAGCCAAGGCCCCGGACAGCCCTCCTACGAGCAGTACTTC	CASSQGPGQPSYEQYF
.	TRBV4-1	TRBJ1-6	TRBD1	TGCGCCAGCAGCCAAGATCGAGACTTCCCCGCTTCCGGAAAGGGGGCACTCCACTTT	CASSQDRDFPASGKGALHF
few	TRBV9	TRBJ2-7	TRBD1	TGTGCCAGCAGCGTAGGGCCGGGGACAGGGGAAGGCGAGCAGTACTTC	CASSVGPGTGEGEQYF
.	TRBV6-1	TRBJ1-2	.	TGTGCCAGCAGTGATCTACTTGTAAAGGGAGCTAACTATGGCTACACCTTC	CASSDLLVKGANYGYTF
.	TRBV7-9	TRBJ1-6	TRBD1	TGTGCCAGCAGCCCCTACGGGACAGGGGGAGATTCACCCCTCCACTTT	CASSPYGTGGDSPLHF
.	TRBV20-1	TRBJ2-2	TRBD2	TGCAGTGCTGGTGGGGGGGCGAACACCGGGGAGCTGTTTTTT	CSAGGGANTGELFF
.	TRBV5-4	TRBJ1-5	.	TGTGCCAGCAGCTCGGAGGGGAATCAGCCCCAGCATTTT	CASSSEGNQPQHF
.	TRBV14	TRBJ2-7	TRBD1	TGTGCCAGCAGCCAACTGGGGTGGGACAGGGCCTACGAGCAGTACTTC	CASSQLGWDRAYEQYF
.	TRBV15	TRBJ2-1	TRBD2	TGTGCCACCAGCGAAAGCGGGGGTCAGGCCTACAATGAGCAGTTCTTC	CATSESGGQAYNEQFF
.	TRBV7-2	TRBJ1-1	.	TGTGCCAGCAGTTTGGTACATAAGAACACTGAAGCTTTCTTT	CASSLVHKNTEAFF
once	TRBV9	TRBJ2-1	TRBD2	TGTGCCAGCAGCGTAGGCCCCGGCGGGAGTGTTGAGCAGTTCTTC	CASSVGPGGSVEQFF
.	TRBV18	TRBJ2-2	TRBD1	TGTGCCAGCAACAGGGGCGCCGGGGAGCTGTTTTTT	CASNRGAGELFF
.	TRBV4-3	TRBJ2-1	.	TGCGCCAGCAGCCAAGGGGAGACCAACAATGAGCAGTTCTTC	CASSQGETNNEQFF
.	TRBV10-3	TRBJ2-3	TRBD1	TGTGCCATTCGACAGGGAGGCACAGATACGCAGTATTTT	CAIRQGGTDTQYF
few	TRBV6-4	TRBJ2-1	TRBD2	TGTGCCAGCAGTGAAAACGGACTAGCGGGAGGATTTGAGCAGTTCTTC	CASSENGLAGGFEQFF